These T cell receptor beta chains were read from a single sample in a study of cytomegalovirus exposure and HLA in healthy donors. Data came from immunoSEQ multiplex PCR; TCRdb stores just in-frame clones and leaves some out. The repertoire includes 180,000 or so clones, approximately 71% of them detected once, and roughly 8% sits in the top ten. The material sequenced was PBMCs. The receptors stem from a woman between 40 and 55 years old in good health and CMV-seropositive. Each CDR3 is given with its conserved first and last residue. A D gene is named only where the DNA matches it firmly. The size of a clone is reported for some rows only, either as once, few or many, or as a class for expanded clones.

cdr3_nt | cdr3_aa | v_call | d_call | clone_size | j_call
TGTGCCAGCAGTTTTTACCCACCCCACAGCTACGAGCAGTACTTC | CASSFYPPHSYEQYF | TRBV27 | NA | few | TRBJ2-7
TGTGCCAGCAGTCTAAGGACAGGGGGCGAGCAGTACTTC | CASSLRTGGEQYF | TRBV28 | TRBD1 | NA | TRBJ2-7
TGTGCCACGCAGCGGGAGGACTCCTACAATGAGCAGTTCTTC | CATQREDSYNEQFF | TRBV10-3 | TRBD2 | NA | TRBJ2-1
TGTGCCAGCAGCTTGGGGACAGATACTAACTATGGCTACACCTTC | CASSLGTDTNYGYTF | TRBV5-4 | NA | NA | TRBJ1-2
TGTGCCAGTAGTGCCGCGCCGACTAGCGGACACTACAATGAGCAGTTCTTC | CASSAAPTSGHYNEQFF | TRBV19 | TRBD2 | once | TRBJ2-1
TGTGCCATCAGTGCATCCGGGGAGCTGTTTTTT | CAISASGELFF | TRBV10-3 | NA | NA | TRBJ2-2
TGTGCCAGCAGCTTAACAGGGAACACAGATACGCAGTATTTT | CASSLTGNTDTQYF | TRBV7-8 | NA | NA | TRBJ2-3
TGTGCCAGCAGTTCGTGGACCGGGGGAGAGACCCAGTACTTC | CASSSWTGGETQYF | TRBV28 | NA | NA | TRBJ2-5
TGTGCCAGCAGTGAAGCGGGGGATTCCTACGAGCAGTACTTC | CASSEAGDSYEQYF | TRBV25-1 | TRBD2 | NA | TRBJ2-7
TGTGCCAGCAGTTACGGCATATCTGGGGCCAACGTCCTGACTTTC | CASSYGISGANVLTF | TRBV6-5 | NA | NA | TRBJ2-6
TGTGCCAGTAGTAGGGGACAGGGATTCTATGGCTACACCTTC | CASSRGQGFYGYTF | TRBV19 | TRBD1 | NA | TRBJ1-2
TGTGCCAGCAGTGAAGCGGGAGGCCCCTACAATGAGCAGTTCTTC | CASSEAGGPYNEQFF | TRBV6-1 | NA | NA | TRBJ2-1
TGTGCCAGCAGCGGACAGTTTTTGGGTTCACCCCTCCACTTT | CASSGQFLGSPLHF | TRBV28 | NA | NA | TRBJ1-6
TGCGCCAGCAGCGCAGGGTTAGGTGGAAACACCATATATTTT | CASSAGLGGNTIYF | TRBV5-1 | NA | NA | TRBJ1-3
TGTGCCAGCAGCCGTTCGGTGGCTAATGAAAAACTGTTTTTT | CASSRSVANEKLFF | TRBV9 | NA | NA | TRBJ1-4
TGTGCCAGCAGCTTAGGGTGGTCGGTGGGACAGACTAATGAAAAACTGTTTTTT | CASSLGWSVGQTNEKLFF | TRBV13 | TRBD1 | NA | TRBJ1-4
TGTGCCACTGGTGGGGGGGCACTAACCGCTGAAGCTTTCTTT | CATGGGALTAEAFF | TRBV19 | NA | NA | TRBJ1-1
TGTGCCAGCAGTAAAGACAGGGGGACCTACAATAAGCAGTTCTTC | CASSKDRGTYNKQFF | TRBV6-5 | TRBD1 | NA | TRBJ2-1
TGTTCCAGCAGCTCCACAGGGGTTGTGGACGAGCAGTACTTC | CSSSSTGVVDEQYF | TRBV7-9 | TRBD1 | NA | TRBJ2-7
TGCGCCAGCAGCTTGGCGGGGGGCCTTGGAAACACCATATATTTT | CASSLAGGLGNTIYF | TRBV5-1 | NA | few | TRBJ1-3
TGTGCCAGCAGCCCTCTCGGCACTAGCGGCTTATACAATGAGCAGTTCTTC | CASSPLGTSGLYNEQFF | TRBV7-8 | TRBD2 | NA | TRBJ2-1
TGTGCCAGCAGTTTATCCGGACTAGCGGAATACAGCACAGATACGCAGTATTTT | CASSLSGLAEYSTDTQYF | TRBV28 | TRBD2 | NA | TRBJ2-3
TGTGCCACCAGCAGAGGTAGCGGCGGGAGGGTAGATACGCAGTATTTT | CATSRGSGGRVDTQYF | TRBV15 | TRBD2 | NA | TRBJ2-3
TGTGCCAGCTCCCTTGCGGGAGGCTCCTACGAGCAGTACTTC | CASSLAGGSYEQYF | TRBV7-8 | TRBD2 | NA | TRBJ2-7
TGTGCCAGCAGCTTATCGGGACATCGCACAGATACGCAGTATTTT | CASSLSGHRTDTQYF | TRBV7-2 | NA | NA | TRBJ2-3
TGTGCCAACACTGAAAAACTGTTTTTT | CANTEKLFF | TRBV5-4 | NA | NA | TRBJ1-4
TGTGCCAGCAGCCAGTCTAACACAGGTGGAGGAAACACCATATATTTT | CASSQSNTGGGNTIYF | TRBV6-6 | NA | NA | TRBJ1-3
TGTGCCAGCAGTCCTCATCTAGCTCTCGGTGAGCAGTTCTTC | CASSPHLALGEQFF | TRBV28 | NA | NA | TRBJ2-1
TGTGCCACCAGCAGTCTGGGGACAGGGGCTAGCACAGATACGCAGTATTTT | CATSSLGTGASTDTQYF | TRBV15 | TRBD1 | NA | TRBJ2-3
TGTGCCAGCAGTAGCGGTCCTGTCCAAGAGACCCAGTACTTC | CASSSGPVQETQYF | TRBV6-1 | NA | NA | TRBJ2-5
TGTGCCAGCAGCGGACAGGGGGCGCCGGGGCAAGAGACCCAGTACTTC | CASSGQGAPGQETQYF | TRBV7-3 | TRBD1 | NA | TRBJ2-5
TGCGCCAGCAGCTTAACTAGCGGATACGAGCAGTACTTC | CASSLTSGYEQYF | TRBV5-1 | TRBD2 | NA | TRBJ2-7
TGTGCCAGCAGTTTAAACCACAGGGGATCTGAAGCTTTCTTT | CASSLNHRGSEAFF | TRBV27 | TRBD1 | NA | TRBJ1-1
TGTGCCAGCAGCGTCGGACTCTTCACAGATACGCAGTATTTT | CASSVGLFTDTQYF | TRBV9 | NA | NA | TRBJ2-3
TGCGCCAGCAGCCAGAGCGGGAGGTCCGGGGAGCTGTTTTTT | CASSQSGRSGELFF | TRBV4-3 | TRBD2 | NA | TRBJ2-2